This T cell receptor beta chain came from a study of T-cell memory formation after mild COVID-19. The study, taken as a whole, reports: Largely, contracting CD4+ clones fell within CM and EM, and contracting CD8+ clones within EMRA. Unconfirmed was the SARS-CoV-2 specificity of second-wave clones that peaked on day 37. Clones shrinking between day 15 and 85 showed a balanced CD4/CD8 split, and those that grew later tilted toward CD4+.

TCRdb reanalysed the 5' RACE reads using MiXCR and keeps one entry per CDR3 protein. The sample contains approximately 290,000 distinct CDR3 sequences, roughly a fifth of which appear only once. V lost 5 bases, J lost 2 bases, and 4 bases stayed unmatched. Germline loops: CDR1 SGHTA, CDR2 FQGNSA. The CDR3 extends over 14 amino acids. As for this clonotype: The antigen remains undetermined.

The chain joins TRBV7-2 to TRBJ2-5; TRBD2 matches at 8 bases. This sequence originates from a man aged 18 to 29 who had mild COVID-19 (a few samples of this study predate the infection). Cell type and time point are not known. Material for sequencing was PBMCs or a T cell subset sorted from them (not recorded which). CDR3 region: CASSPGGIQETQYF. The CDR3 DNA reads as TGTGCCAGCAGCCCGGGAGGGATTCAAGAGACCCAGTACTTC.